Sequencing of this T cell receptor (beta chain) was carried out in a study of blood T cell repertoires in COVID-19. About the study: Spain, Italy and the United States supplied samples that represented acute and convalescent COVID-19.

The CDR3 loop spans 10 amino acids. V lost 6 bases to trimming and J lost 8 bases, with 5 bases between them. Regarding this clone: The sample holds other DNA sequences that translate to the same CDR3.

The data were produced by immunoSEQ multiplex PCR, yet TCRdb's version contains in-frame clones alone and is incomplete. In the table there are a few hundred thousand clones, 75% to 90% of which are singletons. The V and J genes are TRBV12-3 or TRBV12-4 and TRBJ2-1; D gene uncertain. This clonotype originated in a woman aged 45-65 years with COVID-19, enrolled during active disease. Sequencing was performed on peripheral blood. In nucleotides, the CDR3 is TGTGCCAGCAGCCGGGATGAGCAGTTCTTC. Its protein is CASSRDEQFF.